Here is one TCR beta chain with its context. Its target is unknown. Next came a second PCR, run for about 6 to 12 cycles, which used a sample-barcoded 5' primer along with a J-beta primer mix. The template-switch adaptor was a 5' adaptor with 12 random nucleotides. It tagged each cDNA molecule. Every individual sample yielded 2.5 million or more paired-end reads (each containing CDR3). TCRdb fed the 5' RACE reads into MiXCR, producing one record per CDR3 protein. Of some 780,000 distinct CDR3 sequences listed, more than 55% are singletons. These data come from a study of blood T cells in healthy people across ages. The study's findings and limits: A greater number of naive CD4+ cells and higher diversity distinguished long-lived donors from aged donors.

The CDR3 covers 16 residues. Germline CDR1 reads DFQATT; CDR2 reads SNEGSKA (reference sequence). The junction had 17 bases not matched to a gene; V was cut back by 5 bases and J by 10 bases. The draw of peripheral blood yielded ten milliliters from each donor. The sample taken for sequencing was blood. The sequence was obtained from a man in his forties in good health. The chain has TRBV20-1 and TRBJ1-6; TRBD1 matches at 7 bases. The CDR3 bases are TGCAGTGCTCCAAACCCCCGGAGAGGGGGCAGGTCACCCCTCCACTTT. Its translation is CSAPNPRRGGRSPLHF.